What follows are 2 T cell receptor beta chains derived from one specimen sequenced in a study of blood T cell repertoires in COVID-19. The method was immunoSEQ multiplex PCR; TCRdb's version includes in-frame clones alone and lacks a portion of them. The table has approximately 300,000 clones, about nine tenths seen once. The sequencing input was PBMCs or T cells enriched from blood (not recorded which). The receptors come from a woman between 18 and 29 years old who had recovered from COVID-19.

The chain joins TRBV18 to TRBJ1-5; D is undetermined. There are 13 residues in the CDR3. The V end lost 2 bases, the J end lost 4 bases, and 6 bases lay between the germline ends. Germline lookup yields CDR1 KGHSH and CDR2 LQKENI. The CDR3 is CASSPDTNQPQHF. CDR3 coding DNA: TGTGCCAGCTCACCAGACACGAATCAGCCCCAGCATTTT.

V is TRBV2 and J is TRBJ2-7, with TRBD1 as a possible D gene (5 bases). The CDR3 is 14 amino acids. Trimming shortened V by 10 bases and J by 4 bases, and 20 bases separated the two germline ends. CDR1 is SNHLY, CDR2 FYNNEI, per germline. CDR3 in amino acids: CATLQGLRLYEQYF. CDR3 bases: TGTGCCACCCTCCAGGGCCTAAGACTTTACGAGCAGTACTTC. Drawing the rest from reference TRBV2 and TRBJ2-7, the complete variable domain is EPEVTQTPSHQVTQMGQEVILRCVPISNHLYFYWYRQILGQKVEFLVSFYNNEISEKSEIFDDQFSVERPDGSNFTLKIRSTKLEDSAMYFCATLQGLRLYEQYFGPGTRLTVT.